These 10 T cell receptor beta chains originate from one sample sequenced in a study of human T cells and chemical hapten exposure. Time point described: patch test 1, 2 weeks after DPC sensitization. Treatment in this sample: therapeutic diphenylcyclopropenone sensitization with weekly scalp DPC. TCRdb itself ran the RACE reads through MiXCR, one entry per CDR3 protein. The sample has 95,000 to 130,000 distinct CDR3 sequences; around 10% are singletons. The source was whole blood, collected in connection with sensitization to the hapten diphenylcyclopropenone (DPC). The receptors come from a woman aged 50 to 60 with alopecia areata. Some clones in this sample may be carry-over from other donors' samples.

CDR3 residues: CAISEIPDTQYF. Here the CDR3 DNA reads TGTGCCATCAGTGAAATACCAGATACGCAGTATTTT. The rearrangement links TRBV10-3 to TRBJ2-3; no firm D call. CDR1 is ENHRY, CDR2 SYGVKD, per germline. Trimming took off 3 bases at V and 4 bases at J, with 5 bases between the two ends. CDR3 length: 12 amino acids.

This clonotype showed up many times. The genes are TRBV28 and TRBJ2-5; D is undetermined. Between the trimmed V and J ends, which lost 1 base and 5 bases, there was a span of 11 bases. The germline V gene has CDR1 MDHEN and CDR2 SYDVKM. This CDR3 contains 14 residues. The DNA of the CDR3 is TGTGCCAGCAGTTTATTGTCGATGGGGGAGACCCAGTACTTC. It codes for CASSLLSMGETQYF.

The CDR3 DNA sequence: TGCGCCAGCAGCTCTATAGGAAGGGCAACTAATGAAAAACTGTTTTTT. Translated, it gives CASSSIGRATNEKLFF. The J gene is TRBJ1-4, the V gene TRBV5-1; D not resolved. The CDR3 extends over 16 amino acids. Germline V gives CDR1 SGHRS, CDR2 YFSETQ. Trimming removed 3 bases at V and 0 bases at J, with 12 bases between.

The CDR3 sequence is CSALEIMTEAFF. In DNA, the CDR3 is TGCAGTGCCCTAGAGATTATGACTGAAGCTTTCTTT. This chain links TRBV20-1 with TRBJ1-1; no definite D call. There are 12 residues in the CDR3. Trimming cost V 6 bases and J 5 bases, with 13 bases left between them. The germline V gene encodes CDR1 DFQATT and CDR2 SNEGSKA (reference sequence).

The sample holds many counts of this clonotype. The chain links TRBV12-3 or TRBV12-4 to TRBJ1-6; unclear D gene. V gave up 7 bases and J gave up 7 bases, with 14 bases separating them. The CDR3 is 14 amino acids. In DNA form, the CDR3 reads TGTGCCAGCACCCTGATCCGGGGAAATTCACCCCTCCACTTT. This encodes CASTLIRGNSPLHF.

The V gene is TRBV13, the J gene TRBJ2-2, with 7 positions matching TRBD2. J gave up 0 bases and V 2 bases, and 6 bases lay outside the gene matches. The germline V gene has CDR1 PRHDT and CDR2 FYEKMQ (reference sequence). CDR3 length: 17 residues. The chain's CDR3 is CASSLFAGASNTGELFF. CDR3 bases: TGTGCCAGCAGCTTATTTGCGGGAGCCTCGAACACCGGGGAGCTGTTTTTT.

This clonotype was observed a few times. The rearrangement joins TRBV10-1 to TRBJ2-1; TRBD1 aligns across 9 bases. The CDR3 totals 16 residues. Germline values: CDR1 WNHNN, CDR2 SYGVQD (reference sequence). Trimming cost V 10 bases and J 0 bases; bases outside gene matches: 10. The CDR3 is CAILPTGGSSYNEQFF. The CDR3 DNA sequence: TGCGCCATCCTCCCGACAGGGGGTAGCTCCTACAATGAGCAGTTCTTC.

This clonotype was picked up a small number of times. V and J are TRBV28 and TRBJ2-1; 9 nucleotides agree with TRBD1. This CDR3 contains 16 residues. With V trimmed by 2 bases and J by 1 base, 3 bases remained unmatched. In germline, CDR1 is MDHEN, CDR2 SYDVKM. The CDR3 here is CASSLRGTGSYNEQFF. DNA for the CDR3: TGTGCCAGCAGTTTAAGGGGGACAGGGTCCTACAATGAGCAGTTCTTC. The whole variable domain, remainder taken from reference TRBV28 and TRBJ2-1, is DVKVTQSSRYLVKRTGEKVFLECVQDMDHENMFWYRQDPGLGLRLIYFSYDVKMKEKGDIPEGYSVSREKKERFSLILESASTNQTSMYLCASSLRGTGSYNEQFFGPGTRLTVL.

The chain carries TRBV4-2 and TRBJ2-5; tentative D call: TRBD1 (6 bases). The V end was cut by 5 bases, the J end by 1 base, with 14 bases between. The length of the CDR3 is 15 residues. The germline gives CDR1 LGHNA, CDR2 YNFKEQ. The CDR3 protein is CASSGDSRGQETQYF. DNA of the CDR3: TGTGCCAGCAGCGGAGACAGCAGGGGCCAAGAGACCCAGTACTTC.

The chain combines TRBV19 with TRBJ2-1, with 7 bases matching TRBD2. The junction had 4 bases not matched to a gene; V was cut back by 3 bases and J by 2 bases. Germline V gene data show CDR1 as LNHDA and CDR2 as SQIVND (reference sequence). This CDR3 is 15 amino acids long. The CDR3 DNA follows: TGTGCCAGTAGTATTACTAGCGTCACCTACAATGAGCAGTTCTTC. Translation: CASSITSVTYNEQFF.